The entry below gives a single T cell receptor (beta chain) sequence along with its context. What it recognizes is unknown. Looked up from germline, CDR1 is SGHDN and CDR2 is FVKESK. CDR3 length equals 17 residues. With V trimmed by 2 bases and J by 3 bases, 8 bases remained unmatched. This sample was included in a study of beta chain features in type 1 diabetes. Findings and limits, study-wide: All four CD4+ subsets of Type 1 diabetes patients contained TCRB CDR3s that were moderately but significantly shorter.

The entirety of the isolated RNA underwent reverse transcription, so expressed TCRB transcripts were sequenced. Sequenced naive, central memory and regulatory T cell samples produced an average of about 3.7 million reads. TCRdb keeps only in-frame clones here, not all; method: immunoSEQ multiplex PCR. The sample consists of 630,000 or so clones, roughly an eighth of them appearing once. The clonotype comes from a man younger than 35 with type 1 diabetes. V gene TRBV14 combines with J gene TRBJ2-3; TRBD2 matches 10 bases. The sequenced sample consisted of naive CD4+ T cells from blood. CDR3 loop: CASSQLLLAGDTDTQYF. The CDR3 bases are TGTGCCAGCAGCCAATTGTTGCTAGCGGGAGATACAGATACGCAGTATTTT.